Listed below are T cell receptor beta chains from one sample, sequenced in a study of cytomegalovirus exposure and HLA in healthy donors. The protocol was immunoSEQ multiplex PCR, while the TCRdb copy is restricted to in-frame clones and leaves out a portion. The data hold more than 75,000 clones, with 65% to 75% observed a single time. Sequenced: PBMCs. The source of these receptors is a man in his forties in good health and CMV-seropositive. CDR3s include the opening cysteine and the closing phenylalanine or tryptophan.

j_call | v_call | cdr3_length | cdr3_aa
TRBJ1-2 | TRBV28 | 12 | CASSLGLYGYTF
TRBJ2-3 | TRBV5-4 | 16 | CASSSVTSGSTDTQYF
TRBJ2-3 | TRBV10-1 | 14 | CASSEGLTTDTQYF
TRBJ2-7 | TRBV11-2 | 13 | CASSLGQGREQYF
TRBJ2-2 | TRBV5-1 | 12 | CASRPGDGELFF
TRBJ2-5 | TRBV7-8 | 15 | CASSWDRGREETQYF
TRBJ1-1 | TRBV5-1 | 14 | CASSATGLYTEAFF
TRBJ1-2 | TRBV30 | 14 | CAWSGGGSNYGYTF
TRBJ2-3 | TRBV18 | 13 | CASSQGVTDTQYF
TRBJ2-2 | TRBV5-1 | 15 | CVSSDRGGSDGELFF
TRBJ2-5 | TRBV30 | 15 | CAWGSGQGVEETQYF
TRBJ1-2 | TRBV6-5 | 14 | CASSEDAGYKGYTF
TRBJ1-5 | TRBV7-8 | 14 | CASSRYRGVQPQHF
TRBJ1-5 | TRBV5-3 | 15 | CARRASQGSNQPQHF
TRBJ1-2 | TRBV7-9 | 14 | CASSPPLDSGGYTF
TRBJ2-1 | TRBV5-4 | 14 | CAFRGRGYYNEQFF
TRBJ1-2 | TRBV2 | 13 | CASSGLDTYGYTF
TRBJ2-7 | TRBV27 | 15 | CASSSWTSGRDEQYF
TRBJ1-2 | TRBV6-5 | 13 | CASSPLSGNGYTF
TRBJ2-5 | TRBV29-1 | 12 | CSVVPGMETQYF
TRBJ1-2 | TRBV7-9 | 16 | CASSRGGTENPDGYTF
TRBJ2-1 | TRBV7-8 | 21 | CASSVVRASGGVRTYYNEQFF
TRBJ2-7 | TRBV19 | 15 | CASSTRDRAFYEQYF
TRBJ1-1 | TRBV30 | 12 | CAWSEGLLEAFF
TRBJ1-1 | TRBV7-9 | 12 | CSSSLEVGEAFF
TRBJ2-4 | TRBV15 | 15 | CATSNLAGGLNIQYF
TRBJ2-1 | TRBV7-3 | 14 | CASSLGGGYNEQFF
TRBJ1-2 | TRBV7-2 | 16 | CASSLGTGGINYGYTF
TRBJ1-1 | TRBV19 | 15 | CASSIDQRGTTEAFF
TRBJ1-6 | TRBV5-4 | 15 | CASSPTGTGVSPLHF
TRBJ1-1 | TRBV5-4 | 15 | CACRAGGNKNTEAFF
TRBJ2-7 | TRBV5-8 | 15 | CASSLVRTGFYEQYF
TRBJ2-3 | TRBV30 | 12 | CAWSVGGGTQYF
TRBJ2-7 | TRBV7-9 | 14 | CASSDRGVSYEQYF
TRBJ1-5 | TRBV2 | 16 | CASSGGGQGGNQPQHF
TRBJ1-5 | TRBV7-2 | 12 | CASNSPQGPQHF
TRBJ2-1 | TRBV7-2 | 14 | CASSLEGRGNEQFF
TRBJ2-3 | TRBV7-3 | 13 | CASSSSSPDTQYF
TRBJ2-1 | TRBV28 | 13 | CASSWTSVNEQFF
TRBJ1-6 | TRBV28 | 14 | CASRPTGGSSPLHF
TRBJ2-5 | TRBV11-2 | 14 | CASSSRAVQETQYF
TRBJ2-7 | TRBV2 | 11 | CASSGGLEQYF
TRBJ2-1 | TRBV18 | 14 | CASSPRGAGGKQFF
TRBJ2-1 | TRBV2 | 14 | CASSRDAGGNEQFF
TRBJ2-3 | TRBV14 | 14 | CASSPGHYTDTQYF
TRBJ2-1 | TRBV28 | 18 | CASSSPRTSGLTYNEQFF
TRBJ1-2 | TRBV6-5 | 15 | CASSFFPRDSYGYTF